A selection of T cell receptor beta chains follows, all from one sample in a study of CD8+ T cells in alopecia areata. The protocol was immunoSEQ multiplex PCR, while the TCRdb copy is restricted to in-frame clones and leaves out a portion. The table lists 150,000 to 200,000 clones, more than 50% of them singletons. Specimen: CD4+ T cells sorted from blood, collected at week 24, from a patient treated with tofacitinib. Receptors were obtained from a human donor with alopecia areata. The CDR3 runs from the conserved cysteine through the conserved F or W. The D gene is left open where the match is weak. A clone size is listed for some rows: how often the clone was seen (once, few, many), or a class if it is expanded.

v_call: TRBV15
j_call: TRBJ1-2
d_call: TRBD1
clone_size: .
cdr3_nt: TGTGCCACCAGCAGAGAGAATAGGGGGCATCATGGCTACACCTTC
cdr3_aa: CATSRENRGHHGYTF

v_call: TRBV18
j_call: TRBJ1-3
d_call: .
clone_size: .
cdr3_nt: TGTGCCAGCTCACCATTACAGGGACGGTTATCTGGAAACACCATATATTTT
cdr3_aa: CASSPLQGRLSGNTIYF

v_call: TRBV19
j_call: TRBJ2-3
d_call: .
clone_size: .
cdr3_nt: TGTGCCAGTAGTCTCCCTCCGACAGATACGCAGTATTTT
cdr3_aa: CASSLPPTDTQYF

v_call: TRBV14
j_call: TRBJ2-1
d_call: .
clone_size: few
cdr3_nt: TGTGCCAGCAGCCAAGTCACGGGGGCTTCCTACAATGAGCAGTTCTTC
cdr3_aa: CASSQVTGASYNEQFF

v_call: TRBV30
j_call: TRBJ1-2
d_call: .
clone_size: .
cdr3_nt: TGTGCCTGGACAGGACTCACCCTCTATGGCTACACCTTC
cdr3_aa: CAWTGLTLYGYTF

v_call: TRBV30
j_call: TRBJ1-4
d_call: .
clone_size: .
cdr3_nt: TGTGCCTGGAGTGTATCTGGAGGGGCAGCCACTAATGAAAAACTGTTTTTT
cdr3_aa: CAWSVSGGAATNEKLFF

v_call: TRBV5-1
j_call: TRBJ2-1
d_call: .
clone_size: many
cdr3_nt: TGCGCCAGCAGCTTGCAGGACAATGAGCAGTTCTTC
cdr3_aa: CASSLQDNEQFF

v_call: TRBV29-1
j_call: TRBJ1-1
d_call: TRBD1
clone_size: .
cdr3_nt: TGCAGCGCTCGGACAGGAGGAATGAACACTGAAGCTTTCTTT
cdr3_aa: CSARTGGMNTEAFF

v_call: TRBV2
j_call: TRBJ2-4
d_call: TRBD1
clone_size: .
cdr3_nt: TGTGCCAGCAGCCTGAGGGGGCGAGTCAACATTCAGTACTTC
cdr3_aa: CASSLRGRVNIQYF

v_call: TRBV30
j_call: TRBJ1-2
d_call: .
clone_size: .
cdr3_nt: TGTGCCTGGAGTGTAGGATTATCCTATGGCTACACCTTC
cdr3_aa: CAWSVGLSYGYTF

v_call: TRBV7-8
j_call: TRBJ2-3
d_call: TRBD1
clone_size: .
cdr3_nt: TGTGCCAGCAGCTACTCAGGGGGCCTGACCGATACGCAGTATTTT
cdr3_aa: CASSYSGGLTDTQYF

v_call: TRBV29-1
j_call: TRBJ1-1
d_call: TRBD1
clone_size: .
cdr3_nt: TGCAGAGCACAGGGGACTGAAGCTTTCTTT
cdr3_aa: CRAQGTEAFF

v_call: TRBV6-6
j_call: TRBJ2-1
d_call: TRBD1
clone_size: .
cdr3_nt: TGTGCCAGCAGTTACGCCGGACAGGGGGCCGATGAGCAGTTCTTC
cdr3_aa: CASSYAGQGADEQFF

v_call: TRBV29-1
j_call: TRBJ1-2
d_call: TRBD1
clone_size: .
cdr3_nt: TGCAGCGGACACGGGACAGCTTTTGATGGCTACACCTTC
cdr3_aa: CSGHGTAFDGYTF

v_call: TRBV7-3
j_call: TRBJ2-2
d_call: TRBD1
clone_size: .
cdr3_nt: TGTGCCAGCAGCTTAAAGGGACAGGCAGCCGGGGAGCTGTTTTTT
cdr3_aa: CASSLKGQAAGELFF

v_call: TRBV7-3
j_call: TRBJ1-1
d_call: .
clone_size: few
cdr3_nt: TGTGCCAGCAGCGACAGCATGAACACTGAAGCTTTCTTT
cdr3_aa: CASSDSMNTEAFF

v_call: TRBV5-1
j_call: TRBJ1-2
d_call: .
clone_size: .
cdr3_nt: TGCGCCAGCAGCTCGGACGGCAGCTATGGCTACACCTTC
cdr3_aa: CASSSDGSYGYTF

v_call: TRBV7-2
j_call: TRBJ1-6
d_call: .
clone_size: once
cdr3_nt: TGTGCCAGCAGCTCGGGCAGATATAATTCACCCCTCCACTTT
cdr3_aa: CASSSGRYNSPLHF

v_call: TRBV7-8
j_call: TRBJ1-2
d_call: .
clone_size: .
cdr3_nt: TGTGCCAGCGTTTCCAACTATGGCTACACCTTC
cdr3_aa: CASVSNYGYTF

v_call: TRBV7-2
j_call: TRBJ2-1
d_call: TRBD2
clone_size: few
cdr3_nt: TGTGCCAGCAGCATCGGGACTAGCGGGGGTAATGAGCAGTTCTTC
cdr3_aa: CASSIGTSGGNEQFF

v_call: TRBV4-1
j_call: TRBJ2-3
d_call: TRBD2
clone_size: .
cdr3_nt: TGCGCCAGCAGCCAAGATCGAGGGACTAGCGGGGGGAAGGATACGCAGTATTTT
cdr3_aa: CASSQDRGTSGGKDTQYF

v_call: TRBV10-2
j_call: TRBJ1-6
d_call: TRBD1
clone_size: .
cdr3_nt: TGCGCCAGCAGCTTACCGGGACAGGGGGGTTCACCCCTCCACTTT
cdr3_aa: CASSLPGQGGSPLHF

v_call: TRBV30
j_call: TRBJ1-2
d_call: .
clone_size: .
cdr3_nt: TGTGCCTGGAGCCGAGGAGGGGTCGGTGGCTACACCTTC
cdr3_aa: CAWSRGGVGGYTF

v_call: TRBV25-1
j_call: TRBJ1-3
d_call: .
clone_size: .
cdr3_nt: TGTGCCAGCAGGGGACTCGTCTCTGGAAACACCATATATTTT
cdr3_aa: CASRGLVSGNTIYF

v_call: TRBV7-6
j_call: TRBJ2-7
d_call: TRBD2
clone_size: .
cdr3_nt: TGTGCCAGCAGCTTCGGGGGGACCTCCTACGAGCAGTACTTC
cdr3_aa: CASSFGGTSYEQYF

v_call: TRBV30
j_call: TRBJ2-7
d_call: TRBD1
clone_size: .
cdr3_nt: TGTGCCTGGAGCGACAGGGGGTCGCCTTACGAGCAGTACTTC
cdr3_aa: CAWSDRGSPYEQYF

v_call: TRBV29-1
j_call: TRBJ1-1
d_call: .
clone_size: .
cdr3_nt: TGCAGCGTGGAAACATCGGGGGCTTTCTTT
cdr3_aa: CSVETSGAFF

v_call: TRBV30
j_call: TRBJ1-1
d_call: .
clone_size: .
cdr3_nt: TGTGCCTGGAGAAGTTTGGCTCAGGGCTCCTTGAACACTGAAGCTTTCTTT
cdr3_aa: CAWRSLAQGSLNTEAFF

v_call: TRBV27
j_call: TRBJ2-1
d_call: .
clone_size: .
cdr3_nt: TGTGCCAGCAGTTTTCGGTGGGGGGGCGGTGAGCAGTTCTTC
cdr3_aa: CASSFRWGGGEQFF

v_call: TRBV27
j_call: TRBJ1-2
d_call: .
clone_size: .
cdr3_nt: TGTGCCAGCAGTTCAATGGGGGCCGGGCTATATGGCTACACCTTC
cdr3_aa: CASSSMGAGLYGYTF

v_call: TRBV11-2
j_call: TRBJ1-2
d_call: .
clone_size: few
cdr3_nt: TGTGCCAGCAGCTTAGATCTGCGGGGGAACGGCTACACCTTC
cdr3_aa: CASSLDLRGNGYTF

v_call: TRBV4-3
j_call: TRBJ1-4
d_call: TRBD1
clone_size: .
cdr3_nt: TGCGCCAGCAGCCAAAGTGGGCAGGGGGGAGGAGAAAAACTGTTTTTT
cdr3_aa: CASSQSGQGGGEKLFF

v_call: TRBV2
j_call: TRBJ1-2
d_call: .
clone_size: .
cdr3_nt: TGTGCCAGCAGTGTAGAGGGCCCGTCCTATGGCTACACCTTC
cdr3_aa: CASSVEGPSYGYTF